This T cell receptor (beta chain) emerged from a study of T cells in Graves' hyperthyroidism and ophthalmopathy. The study excluded patients with uncontrolled infection, other autoimmune disease, pregnancy or lactation. Germline V lookup: CDR1 MGHDK, CDR2 SYGVNS. Termini included, the CDR3 measures 16 amino acids. The sample holds one count of this clonotype. Its antigen is unidentified. It is unclear where the CDR3 begins or ends on the DNA, so no DNA is shown, and the CDR3 is as TCRdb lists it. General study points: Most clonotypes expanded in thyroid above 0.001 were likewise present in blood.

Amplification targeted TCR beta CDR3 regions from RNA transcripts. Using the HTBI primer set, a first-round RT-PCR was run on the TCR CDR3. One entry per CDR3 protein, called by TCRdb with MiXCR from the multiplex PCR reads. In the table there are 500,000 to 650,000 distinct CDR3 sequences, approximately 48% of which are singletons. The chain links TRBV25-1 to TRBJ2-7; TRBD1 reflects the table's D call only, with no check against the DNA. The sequenced sample was peripheral blood or thyroid tissue (not recorded which). This TCR derives from an adult woman with Graves' disease, either hyperthyroidism or ophthalmopathy (not recorded which). The CDR3 loop reads CACSARKRDSSYEQYF.